This T cell receptor beta chain is from a study of ipilimumab plus nivolumab after autologous stem cell transplantation. Whole-study context: Median doses per patient: a few ipilimumab, about 8 nivolumab.

Ipilimumab, 1 mg/kg, started 14 to 28 days after autologous transplant. Patients received nivolumab 3 mg/kg at weeks 1, 4, 7, 10, then fortnightly to week 26. General observations from the study: Authors suggest TCR repertoire, Treg phenotype and gut microbiota support further study.

Details on this clone: Its target is not known.

The germline V gene has CDR1 MGHRA and CDR2 YSYEKL. Trimming stripped 0 bases from V and 3 bases from J, with 6 bases between. The CDR3 is made up of 13 amino acids. This table comes from immunoSEQ multiplex PCR, and its TCRdb copy is limited to in-frame clones, with some not included. The sample lists more than 12,000 clones, approximately 75% occurring once. Material: PBMCs, obtained in a trial of ipilimumab plus nivolumab as post-transplant consolidation. The chain is built from TRBV4-1 and TRBJ2-7, with no clear D. This sequence was found in a male donor with primary mediastinal lymphoma. In nucleotides, the CDR3 is TGCGCCAGCAGCCAAGATCGGAGCTACGAGCAGTACTTC. Its protein product is CASSQDRSYEQYF.